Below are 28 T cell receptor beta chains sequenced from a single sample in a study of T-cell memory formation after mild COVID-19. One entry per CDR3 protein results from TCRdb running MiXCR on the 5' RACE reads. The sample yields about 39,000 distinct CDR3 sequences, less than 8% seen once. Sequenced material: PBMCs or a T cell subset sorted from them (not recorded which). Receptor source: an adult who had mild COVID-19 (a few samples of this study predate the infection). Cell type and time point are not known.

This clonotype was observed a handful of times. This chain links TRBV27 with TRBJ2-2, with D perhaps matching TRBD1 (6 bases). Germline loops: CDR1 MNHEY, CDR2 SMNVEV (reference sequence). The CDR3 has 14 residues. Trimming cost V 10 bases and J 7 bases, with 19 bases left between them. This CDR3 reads CATLSQGFGGELFF. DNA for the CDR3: TGTGCCACACTGTCACAGGGATTTGGCGGGGAGCTGTTTTTT.

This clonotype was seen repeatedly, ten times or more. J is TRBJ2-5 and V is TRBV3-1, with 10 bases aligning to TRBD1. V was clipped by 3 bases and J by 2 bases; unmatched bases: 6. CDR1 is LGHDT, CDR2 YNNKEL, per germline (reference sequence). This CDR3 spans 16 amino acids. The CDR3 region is CASSQEKGQGQETQYF. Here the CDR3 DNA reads TGTGCCAGCAGCCAGGAAAAGGGACAGGGGCAAGAGACCCAGTACTTC.

CDR3 sequence: CSARERISNQPQHF. The CDR3 region has the DNA TGCAGTGCTAGAGAGCGGATTAGCAATCAGCCCCAGCATTTT. The V call is TRBV20-1, the J call TRBJ1-5; D is undetermined. CDR3 length: 14 amino acids. Trimming removed 0 bases at V and 0 bases at J, with 6 bases between. Germline CDR1 and CDR2: DFQATT and SNEGSKA (reference sequence).

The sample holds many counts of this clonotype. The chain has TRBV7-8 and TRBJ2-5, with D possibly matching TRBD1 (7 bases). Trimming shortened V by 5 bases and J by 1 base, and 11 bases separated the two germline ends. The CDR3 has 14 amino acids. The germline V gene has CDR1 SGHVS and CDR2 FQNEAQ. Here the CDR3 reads CASSLRGAQETQYF. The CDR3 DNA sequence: TGTGCCAGCAGCCTCAGGGGGGCCCAAGAGACCCAGTACTTC. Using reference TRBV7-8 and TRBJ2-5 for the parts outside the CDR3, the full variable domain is GAGVSQSPRYKVAKRGQDVALRCDPISGHVSLFWYQQALGQGPEFLTYFQNEAQLDKSGLPSDRFFAERPEGSVSTLKIQRTQQEDSAVYLCASSLRGAQETQYFGPGTRLLVL.

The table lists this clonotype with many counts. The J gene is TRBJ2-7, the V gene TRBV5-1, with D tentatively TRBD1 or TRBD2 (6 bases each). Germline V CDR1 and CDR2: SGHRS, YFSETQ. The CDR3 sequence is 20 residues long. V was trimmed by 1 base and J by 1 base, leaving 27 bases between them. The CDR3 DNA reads TGCGCCAGCAGCTTGAACTTGGGGGGCTTCGCCCGAGCGGATTCCTACGAGCAGTACTTC. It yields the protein CASSLNLGGFARADSYEQYF.

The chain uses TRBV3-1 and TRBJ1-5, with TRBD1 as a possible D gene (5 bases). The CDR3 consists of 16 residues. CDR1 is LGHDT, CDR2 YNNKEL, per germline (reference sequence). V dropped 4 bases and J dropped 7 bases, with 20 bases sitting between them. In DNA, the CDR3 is TGTGCCAGCAGCCCTGGGTCGTCGGGGGTCGTCCAGCCCCAGCATTTT. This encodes CASSPGSSGVVQPQHF.

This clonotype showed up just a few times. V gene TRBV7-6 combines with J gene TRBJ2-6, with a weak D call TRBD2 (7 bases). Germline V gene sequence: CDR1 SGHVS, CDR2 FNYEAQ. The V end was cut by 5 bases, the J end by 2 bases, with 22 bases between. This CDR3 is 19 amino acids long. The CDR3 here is CASSPVSGGRLTGANVLTF. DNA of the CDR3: TGTGCCAGCAGCCCAGTCTCGGGGGGCAGGTTAACTGGGGCCAACGTCCTGACTTTC.

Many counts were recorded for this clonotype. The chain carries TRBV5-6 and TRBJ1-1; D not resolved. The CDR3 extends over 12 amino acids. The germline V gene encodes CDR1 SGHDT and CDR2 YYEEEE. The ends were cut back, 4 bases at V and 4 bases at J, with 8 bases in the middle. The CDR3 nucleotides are TGTGCCAGCAGCCGCCCAAGCACTGAAGCTTTCTTT. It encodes CASSRPSTEAFF.

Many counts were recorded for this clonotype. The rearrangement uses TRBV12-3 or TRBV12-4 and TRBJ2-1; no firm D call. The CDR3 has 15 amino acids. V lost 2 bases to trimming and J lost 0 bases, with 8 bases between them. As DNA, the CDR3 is TGTGCCAGCAGTTTAAGCACAATCTCCTACAATGAGCAGTTCTTC. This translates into CASSLSTISYNEQFF.

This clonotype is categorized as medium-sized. In DNA form, the CDR3 reads TGTGCCAGCAGCCAACCGGACAGGGGTTTCACTGAAGCTTTCTTT. It translates to CASSQPDRGFTEAFF. The chain recombines TRBV4-2 with TRBJ1-1; 9 nucleotides agree with TRBD1. V shed 2 bases, J shed 4 bases, and the junction held 5 bases outside the gene matches. Germline loops: CDR1 LGHNA, CDR2 YNFKEQ. The CDR3 totals 15 residues.

The CDR3 bases are TGTGCCAGCTCACCGGGACAGGGTGTGAATCAGCCCCAGCATTTT. Translation gives CASSPGQGVNQPQHF. This chain links TRBV18 with TRBJ1-5; 9 nucleotides align to TRBD1. Germline assignment: CDR1 KGHSH and CDR2 LQKENI. Unmatched junction bases numbered 4, after V lost 3 bases and J lost 4 bases. The CDR3 contains 15 residues.

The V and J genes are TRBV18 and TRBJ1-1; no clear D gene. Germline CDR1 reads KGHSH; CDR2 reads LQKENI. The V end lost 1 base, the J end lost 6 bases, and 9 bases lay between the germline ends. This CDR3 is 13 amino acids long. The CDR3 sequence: CASSPRAGSEAFF. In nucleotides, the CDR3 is TGTGCCAGCTCACCACGAGCGGGATCTGAAGCTTTCTTT. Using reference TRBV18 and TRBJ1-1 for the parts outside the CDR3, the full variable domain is NAGVMQNPRHLVRRRGQEARLRCSPMKGHSHVYWYRQLPEEGLKFMVYLQKENIIDESGMPKERFSAEFPKEGPSILRIQQVVRGDSAAYFCASSPRAGSEAFFGQGTRLTVV.

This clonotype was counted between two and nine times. CDR3 sequence: CASSVDWTGELFF. For the CDR3, the DNA is TGTGCCAGCAGCGTAGACTGGACCGGGGAGCTGTTTTTT. V is TRBV9 and J is TRBJ2-2; no clear D. V lost 0 bases and J lost 5, with 5 bases in between. The germline V gene has CDR1 SGDLS and CDR2 YYNGEE. CDR3 length: 13 residues.

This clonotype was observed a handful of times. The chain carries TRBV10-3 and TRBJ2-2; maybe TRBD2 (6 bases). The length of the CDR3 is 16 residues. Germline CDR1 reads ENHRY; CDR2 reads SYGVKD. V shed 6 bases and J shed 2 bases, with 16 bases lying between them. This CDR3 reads CAIRPSGLPNTGELFF. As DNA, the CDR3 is TGTGCCATCAGACCCTCAGGACTACCTAACACCGGGGAGCTGTTTTTT.

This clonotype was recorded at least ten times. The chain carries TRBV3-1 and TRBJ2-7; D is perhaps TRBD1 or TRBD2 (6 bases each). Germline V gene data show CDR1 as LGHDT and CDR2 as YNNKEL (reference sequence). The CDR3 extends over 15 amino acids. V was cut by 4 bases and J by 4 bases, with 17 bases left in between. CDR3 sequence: CASSREGGPLYEQYF. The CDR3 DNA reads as TGTGCCAGCAGCCGCGAGGGGGGTCCTCTATACGAGCAGTACTTC.

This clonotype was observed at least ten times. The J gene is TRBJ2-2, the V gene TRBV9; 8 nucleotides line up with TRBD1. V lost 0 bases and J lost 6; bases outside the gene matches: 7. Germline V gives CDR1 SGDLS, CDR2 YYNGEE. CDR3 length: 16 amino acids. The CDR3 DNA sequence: TGTGCCAGCAGCGTAGCTTCAGGGGGCTATTCCGGGGAGCTGTTTTTT. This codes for CASSVASGGYSGELFF.

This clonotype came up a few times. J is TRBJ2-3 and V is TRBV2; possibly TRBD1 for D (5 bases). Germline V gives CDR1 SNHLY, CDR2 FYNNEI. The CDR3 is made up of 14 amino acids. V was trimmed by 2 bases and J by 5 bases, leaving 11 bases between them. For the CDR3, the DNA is TGTGCCAGCAGTGAAATGGCAGGGCGAGATACGCAGTATTTT. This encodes CASSEMAGRDTQYF.

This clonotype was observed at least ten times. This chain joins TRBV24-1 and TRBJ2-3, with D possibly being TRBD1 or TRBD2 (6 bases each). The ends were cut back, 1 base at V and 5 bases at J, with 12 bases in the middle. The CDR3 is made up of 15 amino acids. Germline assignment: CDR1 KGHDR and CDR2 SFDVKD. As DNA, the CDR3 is TGTGCCACCAGTGATTTTGGAAGGGGGGAAGATACGCAGTATTTT. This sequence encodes CATSDFGRGEDTQYF.

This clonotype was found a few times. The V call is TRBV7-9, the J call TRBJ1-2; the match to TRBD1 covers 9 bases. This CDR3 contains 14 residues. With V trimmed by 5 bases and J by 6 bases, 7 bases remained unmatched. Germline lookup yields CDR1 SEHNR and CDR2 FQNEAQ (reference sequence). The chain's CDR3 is CASSASGTGNGYTF. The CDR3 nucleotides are TGTGCCAGCAGCGCTTCCGGGACAGGGAATGGCTACACCTTC.

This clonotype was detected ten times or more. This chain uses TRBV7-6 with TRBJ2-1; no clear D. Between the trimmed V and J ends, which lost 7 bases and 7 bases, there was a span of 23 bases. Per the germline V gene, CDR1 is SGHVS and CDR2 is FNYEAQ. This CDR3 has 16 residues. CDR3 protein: CASIPGDIPVPNEQFF. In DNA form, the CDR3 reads TGTGCCAGCATTCCCGGAGACATTCCCGTCCCTAATGAGCAGTTCTTC.

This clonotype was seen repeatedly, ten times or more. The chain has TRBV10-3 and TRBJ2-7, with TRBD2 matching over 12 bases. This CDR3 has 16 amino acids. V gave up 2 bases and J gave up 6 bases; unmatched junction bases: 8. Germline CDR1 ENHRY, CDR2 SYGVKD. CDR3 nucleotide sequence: TGTGCCATCAGTGAGGGGACTAGCGGGCAAGAAAGCGAGCAGTACTTC. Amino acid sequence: CAISEGTSGQESEQYF.

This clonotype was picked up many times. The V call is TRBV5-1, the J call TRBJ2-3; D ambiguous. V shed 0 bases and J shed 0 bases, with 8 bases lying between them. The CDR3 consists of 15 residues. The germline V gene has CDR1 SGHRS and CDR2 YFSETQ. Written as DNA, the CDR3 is TGCGCCAGCAGCTTGGGAGATTTCAGCACAGATACGCAGTATTTT. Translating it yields CASSLGDFSTDTQYF. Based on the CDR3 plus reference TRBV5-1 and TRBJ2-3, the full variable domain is KAGVTQTPRYLIKTRGQQVTLSCSPISGHRSVSWYQQTPGQGLQFLFEYFSETQRNKGNFPGRFSGRQFSNSRSEMNVSTLELGDSALYLCASSLGDFSTDTQYFGPGTRLTVL.

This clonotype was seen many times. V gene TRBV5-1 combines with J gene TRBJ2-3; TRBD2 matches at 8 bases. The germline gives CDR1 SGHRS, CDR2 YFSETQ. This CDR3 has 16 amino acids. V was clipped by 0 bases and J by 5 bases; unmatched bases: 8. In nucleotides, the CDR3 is TGCGCCAGCAGCTTGGACTCTTTAGCGGGGATAGATACGCAGTATTTT. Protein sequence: CASSLDSLAGIDTQYF.

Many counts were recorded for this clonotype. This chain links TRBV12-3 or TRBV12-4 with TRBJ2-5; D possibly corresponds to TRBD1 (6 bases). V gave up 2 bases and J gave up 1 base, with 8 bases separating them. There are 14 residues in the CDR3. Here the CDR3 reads CASSLMGAQETQYF. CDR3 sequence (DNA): TGTGCCAGCAGTTTAATGGGGGCCCAAGAGACCCAGTACTTC.

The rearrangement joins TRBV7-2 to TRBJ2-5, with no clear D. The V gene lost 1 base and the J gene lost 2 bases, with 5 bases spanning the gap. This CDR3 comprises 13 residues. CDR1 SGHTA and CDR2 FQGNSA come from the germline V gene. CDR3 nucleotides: TGTGCCAGCAGCTTAGTGAGTCAAGAGACCCAGTACTTC. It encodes CASSLVSQETQYF. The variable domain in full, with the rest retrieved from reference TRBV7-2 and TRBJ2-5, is GAGVSQSPSNKVTEKGKDVELRCDPISGHTALYWYRQSLGQGLEFLIYFQGNSAPDKSGLPSDRFSAERTGGSVSTLTIQRTQQEDSAVYLCASSLVSQETQYFGPGTRLLVL.

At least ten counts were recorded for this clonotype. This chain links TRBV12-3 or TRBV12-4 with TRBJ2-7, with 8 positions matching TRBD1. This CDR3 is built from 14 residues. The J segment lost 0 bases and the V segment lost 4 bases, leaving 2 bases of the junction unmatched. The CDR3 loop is CASSSTGGSYEQYF. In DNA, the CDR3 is TGTGCCAGCAGTTCAACAGGGGGCTCCTACGAGCAGTACTTC.

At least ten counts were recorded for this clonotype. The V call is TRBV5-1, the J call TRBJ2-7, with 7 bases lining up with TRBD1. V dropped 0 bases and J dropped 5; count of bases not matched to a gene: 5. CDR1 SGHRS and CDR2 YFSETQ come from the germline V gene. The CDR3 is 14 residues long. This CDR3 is CASSLGQGLDEQYF. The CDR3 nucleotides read TGCGCCAGCAGCTTGGGACAGGGTTTGGACGAGCAGTACTTC.

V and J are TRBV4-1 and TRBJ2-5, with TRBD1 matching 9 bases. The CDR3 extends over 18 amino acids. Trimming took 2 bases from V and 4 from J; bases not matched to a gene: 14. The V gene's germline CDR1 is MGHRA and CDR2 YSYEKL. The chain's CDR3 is CASSQLHGTGPMTETQYF. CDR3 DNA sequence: TGCGCCAGCAGCCAACTCCACGGGACAGGGCCAATGACAGAGACCCAGTACTTC.